This entry lists 10 T cell receptor beta chains sequenced from one sample in a study of T cell repertoires in cytomegalovirus infection. MiXCR, applied by TCRdb to the reads, yields one record per CDR3 protein. The table shows fewer than 550,000 distinct CDR3 sequences, with around 27% occurring only once. The sample consisted of PBMCs. The receptors originated from a human donor in good health (CMV status not recorded). Some clones in this sample may be carry-over from other donors' samples.

This clonotype has more than one count but fewer than ten. This chain connects TRBV7-6 to TRBJ2-1; D is unclear. V was shortened by 4 bases and J by 6 bases, with 13 bases between the two germline ends. Germline V gene sequence: CDR1 SGHVS, CDR2 FNYEAQ. The CDR3 has 14 amino acids. CDR3 residues: CASSSEASGNEQFF. CDR3 bases: TGTGCCAGCAGCTCCGAGGCTAGTGGCAATGAGCAGTTCTTC.

The chain has TRBV27 and TRBJ2-1, with 7 bases matching TRBD1. V lost 4 bases, J lost 3 bases, and 9 bases stayed unmatched. Germline V CDR1 and CDR2: MNHEY, SMNVEV (reference sequence). The CDR3 length is 16 residues. The CDR3 DNA is TGTGCCAGCAGTTGGGACAGCGAGTATTACTACAATGAGCAGTTCTTC. Its translation: CASSWDSEYYYNEQFF.

This clonotype has just a few counts. The gene calls are TRBV10-3 and TRBJ2-7; 7 nucleotides agree with TRBD2. The V gene's germline CDR1 is ENHRY and CDR2 SYGVKD. This CDR3 contains 13 residues. The J segment lost 3 bases and the V segment lost 6 bases, leaving 5 bases of the junction unmatched. CDR3 nucleotides: TGTGCCATCAGAGCGGGGCTCTTCTACGAGCAGTACTTC. It yields the protein CAIRAGLFYEQYF.

V usage is TRBV11-2 and J usage is TRBJ2-3; D not certain. This CDR3 contains 17 residues. Germline loops: CDR1 SGHAT, CDR2 FQNNGV. Trimming pared 2 bases from V and 2 bases from J, leaving 17 bases between. The CDR3 nucleotides are TGTGCCAGCAGCTTAATCTTTTCAGCGACCCACACAGATACGCAGTATTTT. Amino acids: CASSLIFSATHTDTQYF.

The rearrangement uses TRBV6-2 or TRBV6-3 and TRBJ2-1; D unclear. This CDR3 is 13 amino acids long. Trimming stripped 0 bases from V and 6 bases from J, with 6 bases between. CDR1 MNHEY and CDR2 SVGEGT come from the germline V gene. CDR3 region: CASSYSVSNEQFF. The DNA for the CDR3 is TGTGCCAGCAGTTACTCGGTGTCCAATGAGCAGTTCTTC.

The chain is built from TRBV20-1 and TRBJ1-2; a weak D match, TRBD1 (6 bases). This CDR3 has 14 residues. Germline loops: CDR1 DFQATT, CDR2 SNEGSKA (reference sequence). Trimming removed 0 bases from V and 4 bases from J, with 12 bases in between. The CDR3 here is CSARDMGGGYGYTF. CDR3 coding DNA: TGCAGTGCTAGAGATATGGGGGGCGGCTATGGCTACACCTTC.

The sample holds many counts of this clonotype. The chain employs TRBV11-2 and TRBJ2-7; no firm D call. Germline V gives CDR1 SGHAT, CDR2 FQNNGV. This CDR3 is built from 13 residues. V gave up 2 bases and J gave up 1 base, with 6 bases separating them. The CDR3 here is CASSLRGSYEQYV. The CDR3 DNA reads as TGTGCCAGCAGCTTACGAGGATCCTACGAGCAGTACGTC.

In this sample, this clonotype turned up a few times. The rearrangement uses TRBV12-3 or TRBV12-4 and TRBJ2-7; 7 nucleotides match TRBD1. Losses at the gene ends were 3 bases for V and 6 bases for J; bases not matched to a gene: 8. The CDR3 has 14 amino acids. The chain's CDR3 is CASSFPGTVPEQYV. As DNA, the CDR3 is TGTGCCAGCAGTTTTCCCGGGACAGTCCCCGAGCAGTACGTC.

This clonotype showed up many times. The chain is built from TRBV7-2 and TRBJ2-1; D is uncertain. V was clipped by 6 bases and J by 6 bases, with 18 bases between them. The CDR3 contains 15 residues. Germline V gene sequence: CDR1 SGHTA, CDR2 FQGNSA. The CDR3 reads CASRTQVFPGNEQFF. CDR3 nucleotides: TGTGCCAGCAGAACTCAAGTATTTCCCGGCAATGAGCAGTTCTTC.

The genes are TRBV12-3 or TRBV12-4 and TRBJ1-2; the D is unclear. Trimming shortened V by 6 bases and J by 6 bases, and 23 bases separated the two germline ends. This CDR3 region has 16 residues. For the CDR3, the DNA is TGTGCCAGCAGCCCCCACAACGCCGGAGGGTCGGATGGCTACACCTTC. Its translation is CASSPHNAGGSDGYTF.